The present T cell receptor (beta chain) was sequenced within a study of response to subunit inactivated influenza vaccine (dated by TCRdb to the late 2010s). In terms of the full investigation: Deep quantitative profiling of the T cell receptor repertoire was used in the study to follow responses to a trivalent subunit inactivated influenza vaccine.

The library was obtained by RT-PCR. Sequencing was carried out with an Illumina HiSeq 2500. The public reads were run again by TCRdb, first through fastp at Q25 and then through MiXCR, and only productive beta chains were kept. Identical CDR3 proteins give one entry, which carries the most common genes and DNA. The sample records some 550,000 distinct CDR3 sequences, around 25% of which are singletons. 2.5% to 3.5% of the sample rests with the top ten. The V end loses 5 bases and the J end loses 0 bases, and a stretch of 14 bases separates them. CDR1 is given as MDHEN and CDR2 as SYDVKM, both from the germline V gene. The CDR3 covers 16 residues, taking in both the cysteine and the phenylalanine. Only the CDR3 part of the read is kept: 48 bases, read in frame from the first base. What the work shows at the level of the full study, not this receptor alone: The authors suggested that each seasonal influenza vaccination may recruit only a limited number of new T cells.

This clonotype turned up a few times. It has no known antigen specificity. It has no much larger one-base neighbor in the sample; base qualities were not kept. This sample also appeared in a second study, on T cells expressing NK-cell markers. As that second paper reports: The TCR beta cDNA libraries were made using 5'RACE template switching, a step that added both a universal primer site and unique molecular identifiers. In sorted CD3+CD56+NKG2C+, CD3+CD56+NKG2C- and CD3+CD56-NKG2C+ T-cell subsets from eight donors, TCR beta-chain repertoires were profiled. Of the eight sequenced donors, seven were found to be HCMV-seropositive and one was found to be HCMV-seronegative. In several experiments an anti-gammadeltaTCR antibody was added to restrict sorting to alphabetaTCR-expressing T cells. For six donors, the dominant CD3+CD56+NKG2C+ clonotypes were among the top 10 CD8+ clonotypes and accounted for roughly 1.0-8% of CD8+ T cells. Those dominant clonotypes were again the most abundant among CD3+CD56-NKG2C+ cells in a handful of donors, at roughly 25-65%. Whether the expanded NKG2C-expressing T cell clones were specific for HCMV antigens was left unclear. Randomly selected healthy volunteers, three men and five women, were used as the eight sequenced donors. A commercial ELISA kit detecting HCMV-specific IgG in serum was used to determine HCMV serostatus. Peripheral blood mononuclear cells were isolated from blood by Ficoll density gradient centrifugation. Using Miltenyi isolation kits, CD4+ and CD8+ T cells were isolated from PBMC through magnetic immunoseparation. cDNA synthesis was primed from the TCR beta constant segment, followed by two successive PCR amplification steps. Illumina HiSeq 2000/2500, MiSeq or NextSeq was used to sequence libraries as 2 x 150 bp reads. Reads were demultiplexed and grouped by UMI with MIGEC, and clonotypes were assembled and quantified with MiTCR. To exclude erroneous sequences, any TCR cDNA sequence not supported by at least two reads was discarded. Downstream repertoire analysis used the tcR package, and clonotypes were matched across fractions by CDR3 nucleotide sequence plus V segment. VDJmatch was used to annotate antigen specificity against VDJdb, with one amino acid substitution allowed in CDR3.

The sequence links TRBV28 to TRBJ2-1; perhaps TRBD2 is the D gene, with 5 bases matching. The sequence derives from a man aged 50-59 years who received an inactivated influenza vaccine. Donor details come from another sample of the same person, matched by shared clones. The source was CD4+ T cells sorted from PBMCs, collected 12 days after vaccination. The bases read TGTGCCAGCAGTCGGACTTCCTTTAGCTCCTACAATGAGCAGTTCTTC. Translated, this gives CASSRTSFSSYNEQFF.